The 30 T cell receptor beta chains reported below all come from one sample, sequenced in a study of T cell changes during pregnancy in multiple sclerosis. Clones were read by immunoSEQ multiplex PCR, and TCRdb kept only the in-frame ones, dropping some. The table lists tens of thousands of clones, less than 95% of them singletons. Sequencing was performed on CD8+ T cells from peripheral blood mononuclear cells, taken in the first trimester of pregnancy. The receptors derive from a female donor with multiple sclerosis, enrolled in a pregnancy study.

The chain employs TRBV5-1 and TRBJ2-1; TRBD2 matches 10 bases. The CDR3 contains 14 residues. The trim removed 5 bases at V and 4 bases at J, leaving 3 bases unmatched. From germline, CDR1 is SGHRS and CDR2 YFSETQ. The CDR3 DNA is TGCGCCAGCAGTGGGACTAGCGAATACAATGAGCAGTTCTTC. Translated: CASSGTSEYNEQFF.

This chain joins TRBV27 and TRBJ2-1; the D gene is possibly TRBD2 (5 bases). This CDR3 contains 13 residues. Germline CDR1 is MNHEY and CDR2 is SMNVEV (reference sequence). Deletions cut 2 bases from V and 9 bases from J, with 11 bases between. CDR3 in amino acids: CASSLLLGGEQFF. CDR3 sequence (DNA): TGTGCCAGCAGTTTACTCCTAGGAGGTGAGCAGTTCTTC.

The V call is TRBV9, the J call TRBJ2-5, with 7 bases fitting TRBD1. The V segment lost 0 bases and the J segment 5 bases; nucleotides outside the gene matches: 4. Germline V lookup: CDR1 SGDLS, CDR2 YYNGEE. The CDR3 extends over 14 amino acids. The CDR3 sequence is CASSVGVRGETQYF. The CDR3, as DNA: TGTGCCAGCAGCGTAGGGGTCAGGGGGGAGACCCAGTACTTC.

J is TRBJ1-1 and V is TRBV6-6; TRBD1 is a possible D gene (6 bases). CDR3 length: 15 amino acids. V was clipped by 4 bases and J by 6 bases, with 18 bases between them. Germline values: CDR1 MNHNY, CDR2 SVGAGI (reference sequence). Here the CDR3 DNA reads TGTGCCAGCAGTTCCCAATTCAGGGGTAACGCTGAAGCTTTCTTT. Its translation: CASSSQFRGNAEAFF.

The chain is built from TRBV27 and TRBJ2-5, with 11 nucleotides matching TRBD1. The J segment lost 5 bases and the V segment lost 5 bases, leaving 7 bases of the junction unmatched. The CDR3 covers 15 residues. The germline CDR1 and CDR2 sequences are MNHEY and SMNVEV (reference sequence). The DNA of the CDR3 is TGTGCCAGCAGTCCCCGGGACAGGGGGGCGGAGACCCAGTACTTC. As protein: CASSPRDRGAETQYF.

The chain couples TRBV4-3 to TRBJ1-5; D possibly corresponds to TRBD1 (6 bases). CDR1 is LGHNA, CDR2 YSLEER, per germline. The CDR3 runs to 19 residues. V was shortened by 2 bases and J by 9 bases, with 29 bases between the two germline ends. CDR3 DNA sequence: TGCGCCAGCAGCCAATATATAATTCCGGGACACCGGAGGTCATCGCCCCAGCATTTT. This translates into CASSQYIIPGHRRSSPQHF.

This sequence joins TRBV6-1 and TRBJ2-7; 8 bases are a match to TRBD1. The trim removed 6 bases at V and 4 bases at J, leaving 8 bases unmatched. From germline, CDR1 is MNHNS and CDR2 SASEGT. The CDR3 has 14 residues. The CDR3, as DNA: TGTGCCAGCAGGTCGACAGGGGTGTTGTACGAGCAGTACTTC. It codes for CASRSTGVLYEQYF.

The table lists this clone with a count of one. V is TRBV10-3 and J is TRBJ2-5; TRBD1 matches 11 bases. The CDR3 consists of 15 residues. The V gene's germline CDR1 is ENHRY and CDR2 SYGVKD. J lost 2 bases, V lost 10 bases, and 9 bases had no gene match. DNA of the CDR3: TGTGCCACCGGAATTGGGACAGGGGGTCAAGAGACCCAGTACTTC. As protein: CATGIGTGGQETQYF.

The gene calls are TRBV5-4 and TRBJ2-7; 7 bases are a match to TRBD1. CDR1 and CDR2 (germline): SGHNT, YYREEE (reference sequence). After removal of 0 bases from V and 3 bases from J, the junction contained 6 bases not matched to a gene. This CDR3 comprises 15 residues. The CDR3 loop reads CASSLGTGQRYEQYF. The CDR3 DNA reads as TGTGCCAGCAGCTTGGGGACAGGACAGCGCTACGAGCAGTACTTC.

V gene TRBV5-1 combines with J gene TRBJ1-4; tentatively, D is TRBD1 (6 bases). CDR1 is SGHRS and CDR2 is YFSETQ in the germline V gene. This CDR3 region has 15 residues. V lost 4 bases, J lost 4 bases, and 14 bases lay in between. CDR3 nucleotide sequence: TGCGCCAGCAGCCCGAGGGGACAACTTAATGAAAAACTGTTTTTT. Amino acid sequence: CASSPRGQLNEKLFF.

This chain uses TRBV4-1 with TRBJ2-7; tentatively, D is TRBD1 (5 bases). This CDR3 region has 15 residues. The ends were cut back, 0 bases at V and 2 bases at J, with 11 bases in the middle. The germline gives CDR1 MGHRA, CDR2 YSYEKL. The CDR3 region has the DNA TGCGCCAGCAGCCAAGAGGGGCTACTTACCTACGAGCAGTACTTC. This encodes CASSQEGLLTYEQYF.

The chain links TRBV28 to TRBJ2-1; 8 nucleotides agree with TRBD2. Germline values: CDR1 MDHEN, CDR2 SYDVKM. V gave up 5 bases and J gave up 8 bases; unmatched junction bases: 5. The CDR3 spans 13 residues. CDR3 sequence: CASSPGLADEQFF. The CDR3 DNA is TGTGCCAGCAGTCCCGGACTAGCTGATGAGCAGTTCTTC. The full variable domain, rest sourced from reference TRBV28 and TRBJ2-1, is DVKVTQSSRYLVKRTGEKVFLECVQDMDHENMFWYRQDPGLGLRLIYFSYDVKMKEKGDIPEGYSVSREKKERFSLILESASTNQTSMYLCASSPGLADEQFFGPGTRLTVL.

This clone was seen once. The genes are TRBV19 and TRBJ2-7; D remains unclear. Looked up from germline, CDR1 is LNHDA and CDR2 is SQIVND (reference sequence). This CDR3 spans 11 amino acids. V lost 3 bases and J 5 bases, leaving 5 bases between the germline ends. This CDR3 reads CASSMRDEQYF. CDR3 sequence (DNA): TGTGCCAGTAGTATGCGCGACGAGCAGTACTTC.

The chain carries TRBV29-1 and TRBJ1-2; D unclear. Trimming left V 5 bases short and J 4 bases short, with 14 bases between. The CDR3 sequence is 13 residues long. From germline, CDR1 is SQVTM and CDR2 ANQGSEA. The CDR3 bases are TGCAGCGTTTTCGGAGGATTTGGCTATGGCTACACCTTC. Its protein is CSVFGGFGYGYTF.

The rearrangement uses TRBV27 and TRBJ2-1, with a possible D match to TRBD1 (6 bases). V lost 10 bases and J 5 bases, leaving 15 bases between the germline ends. This CDR3 is 13 amino acids long. Germline values: CDR1 MNHEY, CDR2 SMNVEV (reference sequence). The CDR3 region has the DNA TGTGCCAACTGGCTGGGGGCCAACAATGAGCAGTTCTTC. This codes for CANWLGANNEQFF.

The chain recombines TRBV2 with TRBJ2-2, with D possibly being TRBD1 (8 bases). Trimming shortened V by 3 bases and J by 7 bases, and 18 bases separated the two germline ends. CDR1 is SNHLY, CDR2 FYNNEI, per germline. There are 16 residues in the CDR3. CDR3 residues: CASSDGRQGRVGELFF. The CDR3 DNA is TGTGCCAGCAGTGATGGTCGACAGGGGAGGGTCGGGGAGCTGTTTTTT.

J is TRBJ1-5 and V is TRBV19; 8 bases are a match to TRBD1. The length of the CDR3 is 15 residues. Trimming cost V 1 base and J 4 bases; bases outside gene matches: 3. The germline gives CDR1 LNHDA, CDR2 SQIVND (reference sequence). This chain's CDR3 is CASSIGGQGNQPQHF. The CDR3 coding sequence is TGTGCCAGTAGTATAGGTGGACAGGGAAATCAGCCCCAGCATTTT.

CDR3 nucleotides: TGTGCCAGCAGCTCCCAGGGACTAGCGGTTCAACGCTCCTACAATGAGCAGTTCTTC. It yields the protein CASSSQGLAVQRSYNEQFF. V gene TRBV21-1 combines with J gene TRBJ2-1; TRBD2 reflects the table's D call only, with no check against the DNA. TRBV21-1 is designated a pseudogene. The CDR3 has 19 amino acids.

CDR3 amino acids: CASSQDGQGSTNEKLFF. DNA for the CDR3: TGCGCCAGCAGCCAAGACGGACAGGGGAGCACTAATGAAAAACTGTTTTTT. The V and J genes are TRBV4-3 and TRBJ1-4; the match to TRBD1 covers 9 bases. This CDR3 is built from 17 residues. The J segment lost 2 bases and the V segment lost 0 bases, leaving 4 bases of the junction unmatched. Germline loops: CDR1 LGHNA, CDR2 YSLEER.

This chain links TRBV25-1 with TRBJ2-7; tentatively, D is TRBD2 (6 bases). With 10 bases removed from V and 3 bases from J, the gap between germline ends came to 16 bases. CDR3 length: 13 residues. The germline gives CDR1 MGHDK, CDR2 SYGVNS. CDR3 protein: CATLGRQVYEQYF. CDR3 nucleotide sequence: TGTGCCACCCTTGGGAGGCAGGTCTACGAGCAGTACTTC.

The CDR3 DNA is TGCGCCAGCAGCTTGAAGGGGGCTACTGCTCAAGCTTTCTTT. As protein: CASSLKGATAQAFF. The genes are TRBV5-1 and TRBJ1-1; 7 bases match TRBD1. This CDR3 is 14 amino acids long. Germline lookup yields CDR1 SGHRS and CDR2 YFSETQ. The J segment lost 9 bases and the V segment lost 1 base, leaving 9 bases of the junction unmatched.

The rearrangement uses TRBV2 and TRBJ2-2; weak D call: TRBD2 (6 bases). V lost 1 base and J 5 bases, leaving 11 bases between the germline ends. The CDR3 spans 15 residues. CDR1 and CDR2 from the germline V gene are SNHLY and FYNNEI. The CDR3 DNA follows: TGTGCCAGCAGTGAAGTGGGAGGAGGAACCGGGGAGCTGTTTTTT. Amino acid sequence: CASSEVGGGTGELFF.

The chain has TRBV7-9 and TRBJ2-1, with D unclear. Germline V gene lookup returns CDR1 SEHNR and CDR2 FQNEAQ (reference sequence). V was trimmed by 4 bases and J by 14 bases, leaving 15 bases between them. This CDR3 has 12 residues. In nucleotides, the CDR3 is TGTGCCAGCAGCTATGAGACCGGGTCTGAGTTCTTC. Residues: CASSYETGSEFF.

The chain has TRBV7-8 and TRBJ1-2; D is undetermined. Germline-derived CDR1 and CDR2 are SGHVS and FQNEAQ. This CDR3 is built from 15 residues. The V gene lost 5 bases and the J gene lost 7 bases, with 20 bases spanning the gap. The CDR3 sequence is CASSPTIPSLGGYTF. The CDR3 DNA reads TGTGCCAGCAGCCCTACAATCCCATCCCTAGGTGGCTACACCTTC.

V and J are TRBV28 and TRBJ2-7; 10 positions match TRBD2. V dropped 5 bases and J dropped 3; count of bases not matched to a gene: 4. The CDR3 extends over 14 amino acids. Germline V gene sequence: CDR1 MDHEN, CDR2 SYDVKM. In nucleotides, the CDR3 is TGTGCCAGCAGTACTAGCGGGAAATTCTACGAGCAGTACTTC. Its protein product is CASSTSGKFYEQYF.

The rearrangement links TRBV7-2 to TRBJ1-2; D remains ambiguous. CDR3 length equals 13 residues. V was cut by 1 base and J by 6 bases, with 9 bases left in between. Germline CDR1 SGHTA, CDR2 FQGNSA. CDR3: CASSLGATNGYTF. The CDR3 bases are TGTGCCAGCAGCTTAGGGGCTACCAATGGCTACACCTTC. Drawing the rest from reference TRBV7-2 and TRBJ1-2, the complete variable domain is GAGVSQSPSNKVTEKGKDVELRCDPISGHTALYWYRQSLGQGLEFLIYFQGNSAPDKSGLPSDRFSAERTGGSVSTLTIQRTQQEDSAVYLCASSLGATNGYTFGSGTRLTVV.

The V and J genes are TRBV4-1 and TRBJ2-7; possible D gene TRBD2, 6 bases. Germline-derived CDR1 and CDR2 are MGHRA and YSYEKL. This CDR3 spans 12 amino acids. V was clipped by 5 bases and J by 7 bases, with 12 bases between them. CDR3 bases: TGCGCCAGCAGCGTTCCCGGAGGGGAGCAGTACTTC. It translates to CASSVPGGEQYF.

This chain joins TRBV7-3 and TRBJ2-1; 7 nucleotides align to TRBD2. CDR3 length equals 19 residues. The V gene end was trimmed by 5 bases and the J gene end by 0 bases; junction bases not matched to a gene: 16. CDR1 SGHTA and CDR2 FQGTGA come from the germline V gene. The CDR3 region is CASSPYGRTSLSSYNEQFF. CDR3 coding DNA: TGTGCCAGCAGCCCATATGGCAGGACTAGTCTGAGCTCCTACAATGAGCAGTTCTTC. The entire variable domain, with the rest obtained from reference TRBV7-3 and TRBJ2-1, is as follows: GAGVSQTPSNKVTEKGKYVELRCDPISGHTALYWYRQSLGQGPEFLIYFQGTGAADDSGLPNDRFFAVRPEGSVSTLKIQRTERGDSAVYLCASSPYGRTSLSSYNEQFFGPGTRLTVL.

V gene TRBV6-1 combines with J gene TRBJ2-2; TRBD2 might be the D (7 bases). Germline V gene data show CDR1 as MNHNS and CDR2 as SASEGT. This CDR3 has 14 amino acids. Trimming shortened V by 7 bases and J by 3 bases, and 12 bases separated the two germline ends. The CDR3 region has the DNA TGTGCCAGCACCGACGGGGGGCACACCGGGGAGCTGTTTTTT. Encoded protein: CASTDGGHTGELFF.

This clone has just one count. V is TRBV13 and J is TRBJ2-7; D remains unclear. The ends were cut back, 5 bases at V and 2 bases at J, with 7 bases in the middle. The CDR3 is 12 amino acids. In germline, CDR1 is PRHDT, CDR2 FYEKMQ (reference sequence). This chain's CDR3 is CASSPTPYEQYF. CDR3 bases: TGTGCCAGCAGCCCTACTCCCTACGAGCAGTACTTC.